Sequencing of this T cell receptor (beta chain) was carried out in a study of cytomegalovirus exposure and HLA in healthy donors. General observations from the study: According to a later analysis, donors in an Asian-associated ancestry cluster reportedly had fewer N-insertions than the roughly 670-donor mean. Usually a TCR sequence was rare, but some public TCRs were found in many donors. The study flagged 150 to 200 TCR beta chains as cytomegalovirus-associated.

Donors showed nominal health when sampled, although they likely had unrecorded immune exposures. Comment on this clone: Its antigen remains unknown.

Primers for the PCR totalled 60 Vbeta and 13 Jbeta. TCRdb's copy holds only in-frame clones and misses some; the assay was immunoSEQ multiplex PCR. The sample has about 150,000 clones; about 60% are singletons. This TCR was recovered from a woman between 55 and 75 years old in good health and CMV-seropositive. The sequenced material came from PBMCs.

The CDR3 loop is CASSPGDYSYNEQFF. The CDR3 DNA sequence: TGTGCCAGCAGTCCGGGAGATTACTCCTACAATGAGCAGTTCTTC. This chain links TRBV27 with TRBJ2-1, with D possibly being TRBD2 (6 bases). The CDR3 extends over 15 amino acids. The germline gives CDR1 MNHEY, CDR2 SMNVEV (reference sequence). V was trimmed by 5 bases and J by 0 bases, leaving 11 bases between them.